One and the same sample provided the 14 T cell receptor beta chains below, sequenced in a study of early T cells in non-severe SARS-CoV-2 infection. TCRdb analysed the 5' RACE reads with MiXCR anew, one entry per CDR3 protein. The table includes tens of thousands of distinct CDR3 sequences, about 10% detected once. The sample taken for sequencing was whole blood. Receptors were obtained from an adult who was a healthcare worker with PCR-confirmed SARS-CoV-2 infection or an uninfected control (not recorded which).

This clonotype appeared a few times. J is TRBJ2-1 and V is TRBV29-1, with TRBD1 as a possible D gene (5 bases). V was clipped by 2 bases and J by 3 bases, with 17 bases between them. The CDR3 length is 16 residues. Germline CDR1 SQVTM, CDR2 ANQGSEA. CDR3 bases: TGCAGCGTTGAAAGACTCCTTGGACAAAGCTACAATGAGCAGTTCTTC. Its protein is CSVERLLGQSYNEQFF.

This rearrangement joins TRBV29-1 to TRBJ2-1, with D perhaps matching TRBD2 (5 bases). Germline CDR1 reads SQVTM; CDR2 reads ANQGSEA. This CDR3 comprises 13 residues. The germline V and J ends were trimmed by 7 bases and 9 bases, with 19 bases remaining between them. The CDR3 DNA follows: TGCAGCGCGGGGTTACGGTTTGAGGGTGAGCAGTTCTTC. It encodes CSAGLRFEGEQFF.

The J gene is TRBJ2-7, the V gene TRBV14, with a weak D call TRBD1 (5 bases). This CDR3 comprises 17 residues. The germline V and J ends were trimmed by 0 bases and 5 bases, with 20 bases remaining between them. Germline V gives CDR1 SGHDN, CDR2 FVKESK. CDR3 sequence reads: CASSQDDEGEGWDEQYF. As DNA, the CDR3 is TGTGCCAGCAGCCAAGATGATGAAGGGGAAGGATGGGACGAGCAGTACTTC.

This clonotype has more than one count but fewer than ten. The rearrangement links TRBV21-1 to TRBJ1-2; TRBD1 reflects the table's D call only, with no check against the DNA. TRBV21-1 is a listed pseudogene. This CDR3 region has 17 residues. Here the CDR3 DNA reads TGTGCCAGCAGCAAAAACCCGGGGGGGCCCCCTATAAATGGCTACACCTTC. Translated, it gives CASSKNPGGPPINGYTF.

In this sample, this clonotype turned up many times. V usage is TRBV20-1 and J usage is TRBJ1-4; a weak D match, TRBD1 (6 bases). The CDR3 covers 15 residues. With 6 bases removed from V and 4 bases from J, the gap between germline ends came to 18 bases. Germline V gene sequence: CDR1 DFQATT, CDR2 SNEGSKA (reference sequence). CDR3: CSAHTGQQDNEKLFF. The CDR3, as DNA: TGCAGTGCCCATACCGGACAGCAAGATAATGAAAAACTGTTTTTT.

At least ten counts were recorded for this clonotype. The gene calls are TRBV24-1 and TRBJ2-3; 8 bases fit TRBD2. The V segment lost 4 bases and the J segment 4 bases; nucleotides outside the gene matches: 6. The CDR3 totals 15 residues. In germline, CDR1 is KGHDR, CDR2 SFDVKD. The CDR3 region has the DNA TGTGCCACCAGTGAGAGCGGGAGTGTATCAGATACGCAGTATTTT. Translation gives CATSESGSVSDTQYF.

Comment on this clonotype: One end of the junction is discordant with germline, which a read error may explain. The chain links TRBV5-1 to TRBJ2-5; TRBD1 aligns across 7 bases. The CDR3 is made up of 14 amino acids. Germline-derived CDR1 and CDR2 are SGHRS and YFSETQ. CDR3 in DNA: TGCGCCAGCAGCCCGGGACAGTACCAAGAGACCCGGTACTTC. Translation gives CASSPGQYQETRYF.

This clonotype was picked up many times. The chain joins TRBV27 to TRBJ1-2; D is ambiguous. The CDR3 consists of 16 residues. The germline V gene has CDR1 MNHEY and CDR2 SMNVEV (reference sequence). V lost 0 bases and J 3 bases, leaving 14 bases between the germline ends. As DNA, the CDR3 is TGTGCCAGCAGTTTATCAGGGTCTCTCGCTTACTATGGCTACACCTTC. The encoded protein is CASSLSGSLAYYGYTF.

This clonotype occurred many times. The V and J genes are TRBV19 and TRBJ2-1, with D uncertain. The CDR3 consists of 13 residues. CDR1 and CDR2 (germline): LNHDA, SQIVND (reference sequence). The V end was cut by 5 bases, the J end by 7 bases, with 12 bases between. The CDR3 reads CASSYGPRNEQFF. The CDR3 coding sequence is TGTGCCAGTAGTTACGGACCAAGGAATGAGCAGTTCTTC.

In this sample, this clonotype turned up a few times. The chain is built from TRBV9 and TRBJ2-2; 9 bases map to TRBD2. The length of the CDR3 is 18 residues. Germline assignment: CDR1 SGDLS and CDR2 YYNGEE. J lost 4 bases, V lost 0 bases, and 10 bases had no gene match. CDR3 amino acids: CASSVAAGGASGTGELFF. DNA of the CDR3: TGTGCCAGCAGCGTAGCAGCGGGAGGAGCCTCGGGCACCGGGGAGCTGTTTTTT.

CDR3 sequence: CASSGGTRIAEAFF. CDR3 nucleotides: TGTGCCAGCAGCGGCGGGACTAGGATTGCTGAAGCTTTCTTT. This chain links TRBV5-5 with TRBJ1-1; tentatively, D is TRBD1 (5 bases). Germline CDR1 is SGHKS and CDR2 is YYEKEE (reference sequence). The CDR3 extends over 14 amino acids. The V gene lost 4 bases and the J gene lost 6 bases, with 16 bases spanning the gap. The whole variable domain, remainder taken from reference TRBV5-5 and TRBJ1-1, is DAGVTQSPTHLIKTRGQQVTLRCSPISGHKSVSWYQQVLGQGPQFIFQYYEKEERGRGNFPDRFSARQFPNYSSELNVNALLLGDSALYLCASSGGTRIAEAFFGQGTRLTVV.

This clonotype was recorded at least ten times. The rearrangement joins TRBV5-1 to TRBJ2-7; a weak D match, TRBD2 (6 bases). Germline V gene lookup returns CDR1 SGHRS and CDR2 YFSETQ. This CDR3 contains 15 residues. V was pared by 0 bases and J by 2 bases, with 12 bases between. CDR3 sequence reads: CASSLAVGGPYEQYF. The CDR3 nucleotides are TGCGCCAGCAGCTTGGCCGTGGGAGGCCCCTACGAGCAGTACTTC.

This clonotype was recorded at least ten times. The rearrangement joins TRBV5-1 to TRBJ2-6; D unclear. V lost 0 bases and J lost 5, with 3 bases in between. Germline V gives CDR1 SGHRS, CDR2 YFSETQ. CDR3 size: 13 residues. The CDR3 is CASSLDRANVLTF. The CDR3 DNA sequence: TGCGCCAGCAGCTTGGATCGGGCCAACGTCCTGACTTTC.

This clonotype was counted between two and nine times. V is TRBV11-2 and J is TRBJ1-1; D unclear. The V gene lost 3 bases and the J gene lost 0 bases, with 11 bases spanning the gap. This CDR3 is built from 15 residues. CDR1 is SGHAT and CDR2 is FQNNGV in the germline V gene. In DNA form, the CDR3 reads TGTGCCAGCAGCTTGGCGGGCCGGATGAACACTGAAGCTTTCTTT. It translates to CASSLAGRMNTEAFF.